Following are 28 T cell receptor beta chains from one sample sequenced in a study of glioma-infiltrating T cells after dendritic cell vaccination. Repertoires were generated with immunoSEQ multiplex PCR, while TCRdb's copy carries only in-frame clones and drops some. Among about 90,000 clones listed, under 85% were seen once. As for time point: after dendritic cell vaccination, including at tumor progression/relapse. This specimen consisted of blood, obtained after dendritic cell vaccination. These receptors were obtained from a human donor with glioblastoma.

This clone showed up just a few times. The chain carries TRBV2 and TRBJ1-2, with 7 nucleotides matching TRBD1. This CDR3 contains 15 residues. Germline trimming cut 4 bases from V and 0 bases from J; bases unmatched to any gene: 5. CDR1 SNHLY and CDR2 FYNNEI come from the germline V gene. In nucleotides, the CDR3 is TGTGCCAGCAGTGCAGAAGGGGGCTCTAACTATGGCTACACCTTC. It yields the protein CASSAEGGSNYGYTF.

The V and J genes are TRBV5-6 and TRBJ1-2; D may be TRBD1 (5 bases). Germline V gene sequence: CDR1 SGHDT, CDR2 YYEEEE. The V gene lost 0 bases and the J gene lost 8 bases, with 20 bases spanning the gap. The CDR3 covers 16 residues. As DNA, the CDR3 is TGTGCCAGCAGCTTGGTGAATCCAGGGCAACGAGGAGGCTACACCTTC. Protein product: CASSLVNPGQRGGYTF.

This clone has just a few counts. The genes are TRBV11-1 and TRBJ2-5; 7 bases align to TRBD2. This CDR3 is 13 amino acids long. The junction had 2 bases not matched to a gene; V was cut back by 6 bases and J by 1 base. Germline-derived CDR1 and CDR2 are SGHAT and FQDESV (reference sequence). The CDR3 spells CASSWTSQETQYF. DNA of the CDR3: TGTGCCAGCAGTTGGACTAGCCAAGAGACCCAGTACTTC.

V gene TRBV2 combines with J gene TRBJ1-2, with 7 bases aligning to TRBD1. The ends lost 5 bases at V and 4 bases at J; junction bases unmatched: 7. The germline CDR1 and CDR2 sequences are SNHLY and FYNNEI. This CDR3 region has 14 residues. The CDR3 coding sequence is TGTGCCAGCAGTCTCCAACAGGGGTCCTATGGCTACACCTTC. Its protein product is CASSLQQGSYGYTF.

CDR3 in DNA: TGTGCCAGCAGCCCAACAGGGGGGAGCTATGGCTACACCTTC. It specifies CASSPTGGSYGYTF. The chain uses TRBV5-4 and TRBJ1-2; 8 bases line up with TRBD1. The CDR3 has 14 residues. V gave up 4 bases and J gave up 4 bases; unmatched junction bases: 6. Germline-derived CDR1 and CDR2 are SGHNT and YYREEE (reference sequence).

The V gene is TRBV7-2, the J gene TRBJ1-5, with D hard to call. The CDR3 is 16 residues long. Germline V lookup: CDR1 SGHTA, CDR2 FQGNSA. Trimming took 1 base from V and 6 from J, leaving 16 bases between them. The DNA for the CDR3 is TGTGCCAGCAGCTTAGAGCGTGACCGGGGTAGTCAGCCCCAGCATTTT. Translation: CASSLERDRGSQPQHF. The entire variable domain, with the rest obtained from reference TRBV7-2 and TRBJ1-5, is as follows: GAGVSQSPSNKVTEKGKDVELRCDPISGHTALYWYRQSLGQGLEFLIYFQGNSAPDKSGLPSDRFSAERTGGSVSTLTIQRTQQEDSAVYLCASSLERDRGSQPQHFGDGTRLSIL.

This clone was detected once. J is TRBJ2-7 and V is TRBV5-1; the match to TRBD1 covers 9 bases. CDR1 and CDR2 from the germline V gene are SGHRS and YFSETQ. V lost 2 bases and J lost 5; bases outside the gene matches: 5. CDR3 length equals 14 residues. CDR3 sequence: CASSFTGTGNEQYF. CDR3 DNA: TGCGCCAGCAGCTTCACAGGGACAGGGAACGAGCAGTACTTC.

The chain is built from TRBV2 and TRBJ1-3; a possible D gene is TRBD1 (6 bases). CDR1 and CDR2 from the germline V gene are SNHLY and FYNNEI. The CDR3 loop spans 15 amino acids. Trimming left V 6 bases short and J 4 bases short, with 16 bases between. The DNA for the CDR3 is TGTGCCAGCAGGGCTACAGGGCAGAAAGGAAACACCATATATTTT. This encodes CASRATGQKGNTIYF.

The rearrangement links TRBV5-1 to TRBJ2-3; 9 nucleotides line up with TRBD2. Germline CDR1 is SGHRS and CDR2 is YFSETQ. The CDR3 totals 16 residues. V dropped 4 bases and J dropped 2; count of bases not matched to a gene: 8. The CDR3 nucleotides are TGCGCCAGCAGCCCCAGGACTAGCGAGCCCACAGATACGCAGTATTTT. The encoded protein is CASSPRTSEPTDTQYF. The full variable domain, its missing parts supplied by reference TRBV5-1 and TRBJ2-3, is KAGVTQTPRYLIKTRGQQVTLSCSPISGHRSVSWYQQTPGQGLQFLFEYFSETQRNKGNFPGRFSGRQFSNSRSEMNVSTLELGDSALYLCASSPRTSEPTDTQYFGPGTRLTVL.

This chain links TRBV9 with TRBJ1-1, with D possibly matching TRBD1 (6 bases). Germline loops: CDR1 SGDLS, CDR2 YYNGEE. The V gene lost 1 base and the J gene lost 1 base, with 11 bases spanning the gap. The CDR3 is 15 residues long. The CDR3 bases are TGTGCCAGCAGCGTAACTAAACAGGGGAACACTGAAGCTTTCTTT. This codes for CASSVTKQGNTEAFF.

The chain couples TRBV5-1 to TRBJ1-2, with no clear D. This CDR3 comprises 15 residues. The V gene lost 4 bases and the J gene lost 8 bases, with 21 bases spanning the gap. Germline assignment: CDR1 SGHRS and CDR2 YFSETQ. Written as DNA, the CDR3 is TGCGCCAGCAGCGTCTCTTCTGGACTGAACGCCGGCTACACCTTC. Translating gives CASSVSSGLNAGYTF.

The sample holds one count of this clone. The J gene is TRBJ1-1, the V gene TRBV29-1; no clear D gene. Germline CDR1 is SQVTM and CDR2 is ANQGSEA. This CDR3 contains 11 residues. Trimming cost V 3 bases and J 7 bases, with 9 bases left between them. In DNA, the CDR3 is TGCAGCGTTGAGGCAGGTCGTGAAGCTTTCTTT. It translates to CSVEAGREAFF.

The chain carries TRBV5-6 and TRBJ2-5; the match to TRBD2 covers 15 bases. This CDR3 contains 16 residues. Germline CDR1 SGHDT, CDR2 YYEEEE. The trim removed 0 bases at V and 5 bases at J, leaving 2 bases unmatched. The CDR3 loop reads CASSLAGLAGGETQYF. The CDR3 region has the DNA TGTGCCAGCAGCTTGGCCGGACTAGCGGGGGGGGAGACCCAGTACTTC.

V is TRBV19 and J is TRBJ2-5, with TRBD1 matching 10 bases. V was pared by 4 bases and J by 4 bases, with 6 bases of the junction left unmatched. The CDR3 totals 15 residues. Germline CDR1 LNHDA, CDR2 SQIVND (reference sequence). The CDR3 DNA follows: TGTGCCAGTAGTACGGCCGGGGACAGGGGAGAGACCCAGTACTTC. It is translated as CASSTAGDRGETQYF.

The chain combines TRBV5-4 with TRBJ2-1; 7 nucleotides line up with TRBD1. V lost 5 bases and J lost 3; bases outside the gene matches: 8. Germline lookup yields CDR1 SGHNT and CDR2 YYREEE (reference sequence). This CDR3 is built from 15 residues. The CDR3 spells CASSFGQDFYNEQFF. The CDR3 coding sequence is TGTGCCAGCAGTTTTGGACAGGACTTCTACAATGAGCAGTTCTTC.

V and J are TRBV19 and TRBJ1-1, with D hard to call. The V and J ends lost 7 bases and 1 base respectively, with 10 bases between them. CDR1 is LNHDA and CDR2 is SQIVND in the germline V gene (reference sequence). This CDR3 contains 13 residues. The CDR3 protein is CASTLLPNTEAFF. Here the CDR3 DNA reads TGTGCCAGTACCCTCCTACCGAACACTGAAGCTTTCTTT.

This chain links TRBV1 with TRBJ2-2; the DNA was not used to check the table's D call, TRBD2. TRBV1 is classified as a pseudogene. The CDR3 runs to 17 residues. CDR3 sequence: CTSSPPPAGANTGELFF. The CDR3 region has the DNA TGCACCAGCAGCCCCCCCCCAGCGGGGGCGAACACCGGGGAGCTGTTTTTT.

The chain uses TRBV19 and TRBJ1-1; TRBD1 might be the D (6 bases). V lost 4 bases, J lost 4 bases, and 13 bases lay in between. Per the germline V gene, CDR1 is LNHDA and CDR2 is SQIVND (reference sequence). This CDR3 contains 14 residues. The CDR3 region has the DNA TGTGCCAGTAGTAACCGGGACACGGCCACTGAAGCTTTCTTT. Its protein is CASSNRDTATEAFF.

This clone was seen only once. The chain joins TRBV15 to TRBJ2-5; TRBD1 matches at 11 bases. CDR1 and CDR2 from the germline V gene are LNHNV and YYDKDF (reference sequence). The V and J ends lost 8 bases and 0 bases, in that order; junction bases with no gene match: 5. The CDR3 is made up of 15 amino acids. The CDR3: CATRGQGAYQETQYF. The CDR3 DNA reads TGTGCCACCCGAGGACAGGGGGCGTACCAAGAGACCCAGTACTTC.

The rearrangement joins TRBV5-1 to TRBJ2-5, with D uncertain. Near its end, the DNA agrees better with TRBJ2-7, so the J call may be wrong. Germline loops: CDR1 SGHRS, CDR2 YFSETQ. The CDR3 runs to 14 residues. CDR3 coding DNA: TGCGCCAGCAGCTTTGAACAGAGAACCTACGAGCAGTACTTC. Protein: CASSFEQRTYEQYF.

The chain carries TRBV11-3 and TRBJ2-3; TRBD2 is a possible D gene (6 bases). From germline, CDR1 is SGHNT and CDR2 YENEEA. The CDR3 totals 13 residues. V was cut by 5 bases and J by 3 bases, with 9 bases left in between. This CDR3 is CASSTGGTDTQYF. In DNA form, the CDR3 reads TGTGCCAGCAGCACCGGGGGAACAGATACGCAGTATTTT.

This chain joins TRBV5-1 and TRBJ1-5, with 8 bases that match TRBD1. J lost 5 bases, V lost 3 bases, and 4 bases had no gene match. This CDR3 is 14 amino acids long. Germline CDR1 reads SGHRS; CDR2 reads YFSETQ. In DNA form, the CDR3 reads TGCGCCAGCAGCTCTGGACAGGGTGATCAGCCCCAGCATTTT. Translated: CASSSGQGDQPQHF.

The chain combines TRBV9 with TRBJ2-3, with 8 bases that match TRBD1. Germline CDR1 and CDR2: SGDLS and YYNGEE. The CDR3 has 16 residues. V lost 4 bases, J lost 1 base, and 8 bases stayed unmatched. This chain's CDR3 is CASSSRQGSGTDTQYF. The CDR3, as DNA: TGTGCCAGCAGCTCCCGACAGGGGTCAGGCACAGATACGCAGTATTTT.

Only one count was recorded for this clone. The rearrangement links TRBV9 to TRBJ2-5; 10 bases map to TRBD1. With V trimmed by 3 bases and J by 3 bases, 11 bases remained unmatched. The CDR3 length is 17 residues. The germline V gene encodes CDR1 SGDLS and CDR2 YYNGEE. This CDR3 is CASSAPYKGQGKETQYF. The CDR3 bases are TGTGCCAGCAGCGCACCTTATAAGGGACAGGGGAAAGAGACCCAGTACTTC.

V is TRBV6-1 and J is TRBJ2-1, with D perhaps TRBD1 (6 bases). The V gene's germline CDR1 is MNHNS and CDR2 SASEGT. The V gene lost 2 bases and the J gene lost 2 bases, with 10 bases spanning the gap. The CDR3 contains 15 residues. CDR3 loop: CASSESRGPYNEQFF. The CDR3 DNA reads as TGTGCCAGCAGTGAAAGCAGGGGACCCTACAATGAGCAGTTCTTC.

This clone appeared a few times. The V and J genes are TRBV5-1 and TRBJ2-1; 10 nucleotides align to TRBD1. The CDR3 is 17 residues long. The V and J ends lost 5 bases and 7 bases, in that order; junction bases with no gene match: 15. In germline, CDR1 is SGHRS, CDR2 YFSETQ. The CDR3 DNA reads as TGCGCCAGCAGTTACAACTCCGGGACAGGGGCCCTTAATGAGCAGTTCTTC. Translating gives CASSYNSGTGALNEQFF.

V gene TRBV30 combines with J gene TRBJ1-1; D is unresolved. The length of the CDR3 is 13 residues. CDR1 is GTSNPN, CDR2 SVGIG, per germline (reference sequence). The V end lost 3 bases, the J end lost 2 bases, and 10 bases lay between the germline ends. CDR3 residues: CAWRSGGNTEAFF. The CDR3 region has the DNA TGTGCCTGGAGGAGTGGCGGAAACACTGAAGCTTTCTTT.

The V and J genes are TRBV5-1 and TRBJ2-1; weak D call: TRBD1 (5 bases). Germline CDR1 SGHRS, CDR2 YFSETQ. CDR3 length: 16 amino acids. Trimming took off 0 bases at V and 8 bases at J, with 18 bases between the two ends. CDR3 bases: TGCGCCAGCAGCTTGGCAGGGAAGGGTCGGGTATATGAGCAGTTCTTC. The encoded protein is CASSLAGKGRVYEQFF.